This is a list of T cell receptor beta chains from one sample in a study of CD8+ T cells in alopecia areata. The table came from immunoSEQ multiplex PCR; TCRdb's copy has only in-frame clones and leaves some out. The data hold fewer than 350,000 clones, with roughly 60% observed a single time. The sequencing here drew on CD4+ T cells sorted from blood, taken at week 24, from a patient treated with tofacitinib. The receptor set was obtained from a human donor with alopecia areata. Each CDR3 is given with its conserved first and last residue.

CDR3: CAWSIRDRGSRQPQHF
V: TRBV30
J: TRBJ1-5

CDR3: CAWGDRAQETQYF
V: TRBV30
J: TRBJ2-5

CDR3: CASSPTGGNMNTEAFF
V: TRBV4-1
J: TRBJ1-1

CDR3: CASSERTGYGSNQPQHF
V: TRBV6-1
J: TRBJ1-5

CDR3: CASGGDTQETQYF
V: TRBV5-4
J: TRBJ2-5

CDR3: CSVGLAGGPQDTQYF
V: TRBV29-1
J: TRBJ2-3

CDR3: CASTVRDGFSYEQYF
V: TRBV5-4
J: TRBJ2-7

CDR3: CASSYSGQGLSETQYF
V: TRBV6-5
J: TRBJ2-5

CDR3: CASSAGGVQQFF
V: TRBV7-2
J: TRBJ2-1

CDR3: CASSLRALGGTQYF
V: TRBV13
J: TRBJ2-5

CDR3: CASSLGRGYGYTF
V: TRBV7-2
J: TRBJ1-2

CDR3: CASRLGARSTDTQYF
V: TRBV28
J: TRBJ2-3

CDR3: CASSRDRGPSPF
V: TRBV7-9
J: TRBJ1-1

CDR3: CAWSPGTGDYGYTF
V: TRBV30
J: TRBJ1-2

CDR3: CASSPGGGSGANVLTF
V: TRBV7-3
J: TRBJ2-6

CDR3: CASSGDSDLGGYTF
V: TRBV2
J: TRBJ1-2

CDR3: CASSFSGDYGYTF
V: TRBV5-1
J: TRBJ1-2

CDR3: CAWFPRPYNEQFF
V: TRBV30
J: TRBJ2-1

CDR3: CASSLVGTVNSPLHF
V: TRBV5-1
J: TRBJ1-6

CDR3: CASSIRESKNIQYF
V: TRBV19
J: TRBJ2-4

CDR3: CAWSKGGYNSPLHF
V: TRBV30
J: TRBJ1-6

CDR3: CAWRLQINSPLHF
V: TRBV30
J: TRBJ1-6

CDR3: CASSEEGNSPLHF
V: TRBV2
J: TRBJ1-6

CDR3: CAWSGTGIMVDQPQHF
V: TRBV30
J: TRBJ1-5

CDR3: CASSLSRDTEAFF
V: TRBV7-7
J: TRBJ1-1

CDR3: CASSDGQGSNQPQHF
V: TRBV7-9
J: TRBJ1-5

CDR3: CAWELGKGQPQHF
V: TRBV30
J: TRBJ1-5

CDR3: CASSLDRLQGNEKLFF
V: TRBV5-1
J: TRBJ1-4

CDR3: CASSLGTTTQYF
V: TRBV5-6
J: TRBJ2-5